The 25 T cell receptor beta chains given below trace back to one sample, sequenced in a study of T cell responses to AZD1222 COVID-19 vaccine. TCRdb keeps only in-frame clones here, not all; method: immunoSEQ multiplex PCR. The table includes about 100,000 clones, 86% detected once. The sequencing here drew on peripheral blood, taken 28 days after the second dose of the MenACWY control vaccine. All receptors derive from an adult who received the MenACWY meningococcal vaccine as a control.

The chain has TRBV6-5 and TRBJ1-2, with 8 bases identical to TRBD1. Germline lookup yields CDR1 MNHEY and CDR2 SVGAGI. The CDR3 is made up of 13 amino acids. V lost 8 bases, J lost 7 bases, and 9 bases stayed unmatched. The DNA of the CDR3 is TGTGCCAGCTACCCACAGGGGGTGAGTGGCTACACCTTC. Encoded protein: CASYPQGVSGYTF.

The chain couples TRBV29-1 to TRBJ1-6; D call uncertain. Germline loops: CDR1 SQVTM, CDR2 ANQGSEA. The CDR3 spans 14 residues. Trimming stripped 4 bases from V and 0 bases from J, with 7 bases between. CDR3 in amino acids: CSVASSSYNSPLHF. The CDR3 region has the DNA TGCAGCGTTGCCAGCAGCTCCTATAATTCACCCCTCCACTTT.

The J gene is TRBJ1-1, the V gene TRBV25-1; possibly TRBD1 for D (6 bases). The CDR3 contains 16 residues. CDR1 MGHDK and CDR2 SYGVNS come from the germline V gene. V was clipped by 2 bases and J by 4 bases, with 17 bases between them. The chain's CDR3 is CASSELTSGAGTEAFF. The CDR3 nucleotides are TGTGCCAGCAGTGAACTTACCTCGGGGGCTGGCACTGAAGCTTTCTTT.

The chain has TRBV6-1 and TRBJ1-5; 7 bases map to TRBD1. Trimming took 3 bases from V and 4 from J; bases not matched to a gene: 18. Germline CDR1 is MNHNS and CDR2 is SASEGT. The CDR3 length is 19 residues. Here the CDR3 DNA reads TGTGCCAGCAGTGACGAGCGACAGGGCGTATTACCGGGTAATCAGCCCCAGCATTTT. This codes for CASSDERQGVLPGNQPQHF.

CDR3 residues: CASSIAWGSPSYEQYF. The CDR3 DNA reads as TGTGCCAGTAGTATCGCCTGGGGGTCACCTTCCTACGAGCAGTACTTC. V and J are TRBV19 and TRBJ2-7, with D possibly called TRBD1 or TRBD2 (5 bases each). Germline assignment: CDR1 LNHDA and CDR2 SQIVND (reference sequence). The CDR3 extends over 16 amino acids. V was trimmed by 3 bases and J by 1 base, leaving 16 bases between them.

V gene TRBV11-2 combines with J gene TRBJ2-7, with 7 bases matching TRBD2. Germline values: CDR1 SGHAT, CDR2 FQNNGV. The CDR3 totals 15 residues. Unmatched junction bases numbered 8, after V lost 5 bases and J lost 1 base. The CDR3 sequence: CASSPGTKGSYEQYF. The CDR3 nucleotides are TGTGCCAGCAGCCCTGGGACTAAGGGATCCTACGAGCAGTACTTC. Full variable domain (outside the CDR3, taken from reference TRBV11-2 and TRBJ2-7): EAGVAQSPRYKIIEKRQSVAFWCNPISGHATLYWYQQILGQGPKLLIQFQNNGVVDDSQLPKDRFSAERLKGVDSTLKIQPAKLEDSAVYLCASSPGTKGSYEQYFGPGTRLTVT.

This rearrangement joins TRBV28 to TRBJ2-3, with TRBD1 as a possible D gene (6 bases). Trimming cost V 0 bases and J 3 bases, with 13 bases left between them. Germline CDR1 reads MDHEN; CDR2 reads SYDVKM. This CDR3 comprises 16 residues. This CDR3 is CASSLWGRGSTDTQYF. The CDR3 DNA reads as TGTGCCAGCAGTTTATGGGGCAGGGGTAGTACAGATACGCAGTATTTT.

The V call is TRBV27, the J call TRBJ2-1; 8 nucleotides match TRBD2. The CDR3 sequence is 18 residues long. The V and J ends lost 0 bases and 4 bases, in that order; junction bases with no gene match: 11. Germline CDR1 and CDR2: MNHEY and SMNVEV (reference sequence). CDR3 nucleotides: TGTGCCAGCAGTTTATCATTATCCCGGGGGGGGAGGTACAATGAGCAGTTCTTC. Translation: CASSLSLSRGGRYNEQFF.

The chain is built from TRBV15 and TRBJ1-6; D might be TRBD1 (5 bases). The CDR3 has 18 residues. The germline V and J ends were trimmed by 0 bases and 9 bases, with 21 bases remaining between them. Germline values: CDR1 LNHNV, CDR2 YYDKDF (reference sequence). CDR3 nucleotide sequence: TGTGCCACCAGCAGAGATGTCCTCGCGTGGCAGGGAACTTCACCCCTCCACTTT. It specifies CATSRDVLAWQGTSPLHF.

This clone has only one observation. The chain recombines TRBV2 with TRBJ2-3; D is perhaps TRBD2 (7 bases). Trimming pared 0 bases from V and 6 bases from J, leaving 16 bases between. Germline V gene sequence: CDR1 SNHLY, CDR2 FYNNEI. This CDR3 has 16 amino acids. The CDR3, as DNA: TGTGCCAGCAGTGAAGCCGGAGGCGGGGGCCCGGATACGCAGTATTTT. Its translation: CASSEAGGGGPDTQYF.

This clone was counted a few times. The V call is TRBV4-3, the J call TRBJ1-1, with TRBD1 identical over 7 bases. The ends lost 2 bases at V and 5 bases at J; junction bases unmatched: 8. The CDR3 is 15 residues long. Germline CDR1 LGHNA, CDR2 YSLEER. CDR3 sequence: CASSQSRQGLTEAFF. As DNA, the CDR3 is TGCGCCAGCAGCCAATCGCGACAGGGACTAACTGAAGCTTTCTTT.

The chain couples TRBV5-4 to TRBJ1-1; D unclear. Trimming removed 1 base from V and 7 bases from J, with 8 bases in between. CDR3 length: 12 residues. Germline V gene lookup returns CDR1 SGHNT and CDR2 YYREEE (reference sequence). CDR3 residues: CASSLWSGEAFF. DNA of the CDR3: TGTGCCAGCAGCTTGTGGAGCGGTGAAGCTTTCTTT.

The genes are TRBV5-1 and TRBJ2-7; 9 bases line up with TRBD2. From germline, CDR1 is SGHRS and CDR2 YFSETQ. Germline trimming cut 4 bases from V and 2 bases from J; bases unmatched to any gene: 7. This CDR3 has 15 residues. As DNA, the CDR3 is TGCGCCAGCAGCCCTAGCGGGGTGTCCCCCTACGAGCAGTACTTC. Protein product: CASSPSGVSPYEQYF.

The chain is built from TRBV27 and TRBJ1-6; unclear D gene. The CDR3 is 15 residues long. V dropped 5 bases and J dropped 10 bases, with 18 bases sitting between them. Germline CDR1 is MNHEY and CDR2 is SMNVEV (reference sequence). CDR3 amino acids: CASSPSPPSRSPLHF. The CDR3 nucleotides read TGTGCCAGCAGTCCCTCCCCCCCGTCTCGGTCACCCCTCCACTTT.

This clone occurred a few times. The chain links TRBV2 to TRBJ2-7; TRBD1 might be the D (6 bases). The CDR3 length is 22 residues. Germline V CDR1 and CDR2: SNHLY, FYNNEI. With 0 bases removed from V and 3 bases from J, the gap between germline ends came to 33 bases. CDR3 sequence reads: CASSEAPVTVIGGLPLDYEQYF. CDR3 coding DNA: TGTGCCAGCAGTGAAGCGCCGGTGACTGTGATAGGGGGTCTCCCTCTTGACTACGAGCAGTACTTC.

This clone appeared a single time. This chain joins TRBV18 and TRBJ1-1; 10 bases fit TRBD1. Germline loops: CDR1 KGHSH, CDR2 LQKENI. The V and J ends lost 3 bases and 5 bases, in that order; junction bases with no gene match: 6. This CDR3 has 15 amino acids. CDR3: CASSPSRDRGTEAFF. CDR3 coding DNA: TGTGCCAGCTCACCCAGCCGGGACAGGGGTACTGAAGCTTTCTTT.

The chain couples TRBV6-5 to TRBJ2-5; 7 positions agree with TRBD1. The CDR3 sequence is 13 residues long. Germline V gives CDR1 MNHEY, CDR2 SVGAGI. The trim removed 4 bases at V and 3 bases at J, leaving 2 bases unmatched. CDR3 sequence: CASSFGTEETQYF. CDR3 nucleotides: TGTGCCAGCAGTTTCGGGACAGAAGAGACCCAGTACTTC.

In this sample, this clone turned up a few times. The chain uses TRBV5-6 and TRBJ1-4; D gene uncertain. Trimming pared 3 bases from V and 0 bases from J, leaving 9 bases between. The CDR3 spans 15 residues. Germline CDR1 and CDR2: SGHDT and YYEEEE. The CDR3 DNA reads as TGTGCCAGCAGCTCCCTAGCTGCAACTAATGAAAAACTGTTTTTT. It specifies CASSSLAATNEKLFF.

The chain links TRBV3-1 (or the pseudogene TRBV3-2) to TRBJ2-3, with 7 bases fitting TRBD1. The germline V gene has CDR1 LGHDT and CDR2 YNNKEL (reference sequence). There are 16 residues in the CDR3. The ends lost 1 base at V and 6 bases at J; junction bases unmatched: 10. DNA for the CDR3: TGTGCCAGCAGCCAAGGGAGACAGGGTTTCGTGGATACGCAGTATTTT. This sequence encodes CASSQGRQGFVDTQYF.

The chain's CDR3 is CATIGGRTGELFF. CDR3 in DNA: TGCGCCACCATTGGGGGGCGGACCGGGGAGCTGTTTTTT. The chain recombines TRBV10-2 with TRBJ2-2; D may correspond to TRBD1 or TRBD2 (6 bases each). Germline V gene sequence: CDR1 WSHSY, CDR2 SAAADI. The length of the CDR3 is 13 residues. V was pared by 10 bases and J by 5 bases, with 14 bases between.

V is TRBV28 and J is TRBJ2-1, with TRBD2 identical over 11 bases. Germline V CDR1 and CDR2: MDHEN, SYDVKM. V was pared by 6 bases and J by 3 bases, with 4 bases of the junction left unmatched. The CDR3 is made up of 15 amino acids. The chain's CDR3 is CASRLAGGNYNEQFF. The DNA for the CDR3 is TGTGCCAGCAGATTAGCGGGGGGGAACTACAATGAGCAGTTCTTC.

V usage is TRBV7-8 and J usage is TRBJ1-5, with D possibly matching TRBD1 (6 bases). From germline, CDR1 is SGHVS and CDR2 FQNEAQ. The CDR3 length is 13 residues. V was cut by 3 bases and J by 5 bases, with 8 bases left in between. The chain's CDR3 is CASSFGGHQPQHF. CDR3 DNA: TGTGCCAGCAGCTTCGGGGGGCATCAGCCCCAGCATTTT.

V and J are TRBV25-1 and TRBJ1-1; maybe TRBD1 (5 bases). Germline CDR1 and CDR2: MGHDK and SYGVNS. V lost 1 base and J lost 0, with 9 bases in between. CDR3 length equals 15 residues. In DNA form, the CDR3 reads TGTGCCAGCAGTGAATGGGAGGGGCTGAACACTGAAGCTTTCTTT. This encodes CASSEWEGLNTEAFF.

The table lists this clone with a few counts. The V gene is TRBV18, the J gene TRBJ1-1, with unresolved D. This CDR3 comprises 15 residues. Between the trimmed V and J ends, which lost 2 bases and 4 bases, there was a span of 14 bases. Germline loops: CDR1 KGHSH, CDR2 LQKENI. The CDR3 here is CASSPGEAVGTEAFF. CDR3 nucleotides: TGTGCCAGCTCACCAGGGGAGGCGGTGGGCACTGAAGCTTTCTTT.

The V gene is TRBV6-2 or TRBV6-3, the J gene TRBJ2-7; D is unclear. This CDR3 is 14 amino acids long. V dropped 2 bases and J dropped 1 base, with 9 bases sitting between them. Germline CDR1 is MNHEY and CDR2 is SVGEGT. DNA for the CDR3: TGTGCCAGCAGTTACGGTCCAGGTTCCTACGAGCAGTACTTC. Residues: CASSYGPGSYEQYF.